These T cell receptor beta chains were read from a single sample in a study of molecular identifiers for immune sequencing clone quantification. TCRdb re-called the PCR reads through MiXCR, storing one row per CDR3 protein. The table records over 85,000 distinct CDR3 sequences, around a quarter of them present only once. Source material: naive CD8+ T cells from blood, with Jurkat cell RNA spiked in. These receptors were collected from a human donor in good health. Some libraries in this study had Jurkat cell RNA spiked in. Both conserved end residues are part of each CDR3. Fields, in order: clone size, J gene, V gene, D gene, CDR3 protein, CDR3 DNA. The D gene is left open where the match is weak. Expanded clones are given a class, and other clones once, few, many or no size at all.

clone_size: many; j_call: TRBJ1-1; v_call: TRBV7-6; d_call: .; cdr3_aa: CASSFPGREAFF; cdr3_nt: TGTGCCAGCAGCTTCCCGGGACGTGAAGCTTTCTTT
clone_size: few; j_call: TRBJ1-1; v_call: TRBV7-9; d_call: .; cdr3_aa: CASSPWAGLTEAFF; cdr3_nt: TGTGCCAGCAGCCCCTGGGCAGGACTCACTGAAGCTTTCTTT
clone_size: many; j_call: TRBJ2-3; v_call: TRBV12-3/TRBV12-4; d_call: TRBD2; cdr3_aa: CASSSPGGAKDTQYF; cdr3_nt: TGTGCCAGCAGTTCCCCCGGGGGGGCGAAAGATACGCAGTATTTT
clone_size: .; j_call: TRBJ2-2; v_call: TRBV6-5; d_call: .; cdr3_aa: CASRTSTRELFF; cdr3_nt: TGTGCCAGCAGAACTAGCACTCGGGAGCTGTTTTTT
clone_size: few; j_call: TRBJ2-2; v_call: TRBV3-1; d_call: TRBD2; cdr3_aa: CASSQSSGLAGLRTGELFF; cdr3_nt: TGTGCCAGCAGCCAGAGCTCGGGACTAGCGGGGTTAAGGACCGGGGAGCTGTTTTTT
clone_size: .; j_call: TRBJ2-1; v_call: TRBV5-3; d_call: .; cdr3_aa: CASSFGGAEQFF; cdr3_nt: TGTGCCAGCAGCTTCGGTGGGGCGGAACAGTTCTTC
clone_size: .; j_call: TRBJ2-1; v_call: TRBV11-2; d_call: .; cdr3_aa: CASSISGTRYNEQFF; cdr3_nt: TGTGCCAGCAGCATTAGCGGAACGCGCTACAATGAGCAGTTCTTC
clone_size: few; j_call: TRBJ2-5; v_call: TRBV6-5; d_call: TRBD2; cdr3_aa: CASSYWTSGRLETQYF; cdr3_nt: TGTGCCAGCAGTTACTGGACTAGCGGGAGGCTAGAGACCCAGTACTTC
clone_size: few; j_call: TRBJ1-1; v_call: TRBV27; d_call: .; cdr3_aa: CASGPQGTAEAFF; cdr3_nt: TGTGCCAGCGGTCCACAGGGTACAGCAGAAGCTTTCTTT
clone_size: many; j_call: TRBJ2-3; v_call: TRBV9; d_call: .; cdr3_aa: CASSAGSAQYF; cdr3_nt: TGTGCCAGCAGCGCAGGGTCAGCGCAGTATTTT
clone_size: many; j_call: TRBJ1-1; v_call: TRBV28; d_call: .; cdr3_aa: CASSKQGWVAFF; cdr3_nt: TGTGCCAGCAGTAAACAGGGATGGGTAGCTTTCTTT
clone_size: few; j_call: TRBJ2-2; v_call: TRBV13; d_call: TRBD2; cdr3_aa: CASSRTSGETGELFF; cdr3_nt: TGTGCCAGCAGCCGGACTAGCGGGGAAACCGGGGAGCTGTTTTTT
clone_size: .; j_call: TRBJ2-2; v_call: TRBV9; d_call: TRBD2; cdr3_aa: CASSSRLAGAMFTGELFF; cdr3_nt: TGTGCCAGCAGCTCTCGACTAGCGGGAGCTATGTTCACCGGGGAGCTGTTTTTT
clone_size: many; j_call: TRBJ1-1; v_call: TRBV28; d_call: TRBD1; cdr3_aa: CASSGDRGQDTEAFF; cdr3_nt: TGTGCCAGCAGTGGGGACAGGGGGCAGGACACTGAAGCTTTCTTT
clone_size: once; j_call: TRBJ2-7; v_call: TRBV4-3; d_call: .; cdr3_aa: CTSSQEIEGYEQYF; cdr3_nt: TGCACCAGCAGCCAAGAGATCGAGGGGTACGAGCAGTACTTC
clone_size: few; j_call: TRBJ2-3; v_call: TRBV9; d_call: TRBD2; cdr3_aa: CASSVVSVVSGGTDTQYF; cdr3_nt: TGTGCCAGCAGCGTAGTGTCAGTGGTCAGCGGGGGCACAGATACGCAGTATTTT
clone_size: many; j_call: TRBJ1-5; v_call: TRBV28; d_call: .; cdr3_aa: CASSTRTASNQPQHF; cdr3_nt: TGTGCCAGCAGTACGCGGACAGCCAGCAATCAGCCCCAGCATTTT
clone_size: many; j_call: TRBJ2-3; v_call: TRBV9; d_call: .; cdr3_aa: CASSTAGSTDTQYF; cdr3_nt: TGTGCCAGCAGCACCGCCGGGTCCACAGATACGCAGTATTTT
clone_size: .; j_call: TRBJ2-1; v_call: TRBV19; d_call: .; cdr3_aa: CASSISGSSSYNEQFF; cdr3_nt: TGTGCCAGTAGTATATCGGGCAGTAGCTCCTACAATGAGCAGTTCTTC
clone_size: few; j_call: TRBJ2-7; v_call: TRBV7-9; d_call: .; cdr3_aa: CASRGAVTYEQYF; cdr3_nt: TGTGCCAGCAGGGGTGCGGTGACCTACGAGCAGTACTTC
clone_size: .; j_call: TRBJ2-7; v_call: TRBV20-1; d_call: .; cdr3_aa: CSARGRLAPSYEQYF; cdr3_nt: TGCAGTGCTAGGGGGAGGCTAGCGCCATCCTACGAGCAGTACTTC
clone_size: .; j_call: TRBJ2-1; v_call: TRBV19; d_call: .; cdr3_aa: CASSTDNTAGNEQFF; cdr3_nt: TGTGCCAGTAGCACCGATAACACCGCGGGGAATGAGCAGTTCTTC
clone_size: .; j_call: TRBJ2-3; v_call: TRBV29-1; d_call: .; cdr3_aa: CSVRGGPTDAQYF; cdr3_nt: TGCAGCGTTCGTGGGGGGCCTACAGATGCGCAGTATTTT
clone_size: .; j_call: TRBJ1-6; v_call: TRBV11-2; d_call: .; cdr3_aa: CASSTEDSYNSPLHF; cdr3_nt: TGTGCCAGCAGCACTGAAGACAGTTATAATTCACCCCTCCACTTT
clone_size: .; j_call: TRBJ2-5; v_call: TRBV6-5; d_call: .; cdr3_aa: CASSTGHYQETQYF; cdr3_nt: TGTGCCAGCAGCACAGGACATTACCAAGAGACCCAGTACTTC
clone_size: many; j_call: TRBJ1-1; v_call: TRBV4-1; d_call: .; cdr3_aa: CASSQAGPNTEAFF; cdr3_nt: TGCGCCAGCAGCCAAGCAGGGCCGAACACTGAAGCTTTCTTT
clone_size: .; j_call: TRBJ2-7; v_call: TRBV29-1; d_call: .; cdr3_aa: CSVVSSGEQYF; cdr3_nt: TGCAGCGTTGTCAGTTCCGGCGAGCAGTACTTC
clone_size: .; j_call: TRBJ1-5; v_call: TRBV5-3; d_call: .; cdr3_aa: CASSFSGDLQPQHF; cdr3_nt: TGTGCCAGCAGCTTTTCGGGGGATTTACAGCCCCAGCATTTT
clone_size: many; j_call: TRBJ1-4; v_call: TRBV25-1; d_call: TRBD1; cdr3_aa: CASSRQGPGELFF; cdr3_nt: TGTGCCAGCTCCCGACAGGGGCCGGGGGAACTGTTTTTT
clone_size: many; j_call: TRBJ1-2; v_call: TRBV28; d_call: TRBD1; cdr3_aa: CASSSRGRDGYTF; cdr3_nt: TGTGCCAGCAGTTCCAGGGGGCGTGACGGCTACACCTTC
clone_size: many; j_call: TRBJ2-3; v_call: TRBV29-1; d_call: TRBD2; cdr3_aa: CSVEGTSGGTDTQYF; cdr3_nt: TGCAGCGTTGAAGGGACTAGCGGGGGAACAGATACGCAGTATTTT
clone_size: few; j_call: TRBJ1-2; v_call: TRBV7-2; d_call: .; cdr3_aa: CASSLSLLGNYGYTF; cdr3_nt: TGTGCCAGCAGCCTTAGTCTGCTGGGGAACTATGGCTACACCTTC
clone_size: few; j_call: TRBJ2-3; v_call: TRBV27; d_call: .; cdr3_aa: CASSLVQSTDTQYF; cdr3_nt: TGTGCCAGCAGTTTGGTCCAGTCCACAGATACGCAGTATTTT
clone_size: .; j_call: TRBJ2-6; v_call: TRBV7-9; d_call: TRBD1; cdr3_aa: CASSLSDRGPRGANVLTF; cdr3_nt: TGTGCCAGCAGCTTATCCGACAGGGGGCCGCGTGGGGCCAACGTCCTGACTTTC
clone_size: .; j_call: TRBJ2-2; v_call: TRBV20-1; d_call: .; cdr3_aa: CSAGTSLPGELFF; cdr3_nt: TGCAGTGCAGGCACCAGTCTGCCCGGGGAGCTGTTTTTT
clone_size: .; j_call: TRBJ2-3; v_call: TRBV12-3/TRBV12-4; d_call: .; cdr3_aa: CASSFMRGYTDTQYF; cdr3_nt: TGTGCCAGCAGTTTTATGCGGGGCTACACAGATACGCAGTATTTT
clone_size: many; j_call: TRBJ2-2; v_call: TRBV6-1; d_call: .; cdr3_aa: CASRGALNTGELFF; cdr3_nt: TGTGCCAGCAGAGGGGCGCTGAACACCGGGGAGCTGTTTTTT
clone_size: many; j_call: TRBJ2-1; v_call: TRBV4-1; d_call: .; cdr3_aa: CASSRTRGGGNEQFF; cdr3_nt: TGCGCCAGCAGCCGGACTAGAGGGGGGGGCAATGAGCAGTTCTTC
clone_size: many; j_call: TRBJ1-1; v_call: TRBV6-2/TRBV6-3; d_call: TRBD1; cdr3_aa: CASSSTGVYLEAFF; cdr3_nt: TGTGCCAGCAGTTCGACAGGGGTTTATCTTGAAGCTTTCTTT
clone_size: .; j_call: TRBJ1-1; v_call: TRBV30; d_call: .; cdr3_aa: CAWSVATNTEAFF; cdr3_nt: TGTGCCTGGAGTGTCGCCACGAACACTGAAGCTTTCTTT
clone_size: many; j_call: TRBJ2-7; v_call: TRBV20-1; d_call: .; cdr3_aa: CSARDVGSTLYEQYF; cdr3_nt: TGCAGTGCTAGAGATGTAGGATCCACCCTCTACGAGCAGTACTTC
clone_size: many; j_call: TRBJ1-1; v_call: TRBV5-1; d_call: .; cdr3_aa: CASSLDFSTEAFF; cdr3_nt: TGCGCCAGCAGCTTGGATTTTAGCACTGAAGCTTTCTTT
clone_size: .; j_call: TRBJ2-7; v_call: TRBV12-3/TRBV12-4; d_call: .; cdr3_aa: CASSLGASSYEQYF; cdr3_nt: TGTGCCAGCAGTTTAGGGGCCTCCTCCTACGAGCAGTACTTC
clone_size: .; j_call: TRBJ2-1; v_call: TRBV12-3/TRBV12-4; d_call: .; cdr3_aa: CASSLEDGRPYNEQFF; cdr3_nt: TGTGCCAGCAGCCTAGAGGACGGCCGCCCGTACAATGAGCAGTTCTTC
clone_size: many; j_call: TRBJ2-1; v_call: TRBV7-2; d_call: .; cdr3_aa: CASSLGLLSYNEQFF; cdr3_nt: TGTGCCAGCAGCTTAGGACTTCTCTCCTACAATGAGCAGTTCTTC
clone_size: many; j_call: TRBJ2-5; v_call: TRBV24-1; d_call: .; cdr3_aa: CATSDLTEGNQETQYF; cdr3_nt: TGTGCCACCAGTGATTTGACAGAGGGCAACCAAGAGACCCAGTACTTC
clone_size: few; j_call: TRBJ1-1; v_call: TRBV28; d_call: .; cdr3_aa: CASSYNMNTEAFF; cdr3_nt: TGTGCCAGCAGCTACAACATGAACACTGAAGCTTTCTTT
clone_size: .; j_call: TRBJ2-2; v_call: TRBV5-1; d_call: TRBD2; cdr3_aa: CASSSPIAGGLPGELFF; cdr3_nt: TGCGCCAGCAGCAGCCCCATAGCGGGAGGCCTCCCCGGGGAGCTGTTTTTT
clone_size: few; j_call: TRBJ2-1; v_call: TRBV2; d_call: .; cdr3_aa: CASSDPVNNEQFF; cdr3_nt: TGTGCCAGCAGTGACCCTGTAAACAATGAGCAGTTCTTC
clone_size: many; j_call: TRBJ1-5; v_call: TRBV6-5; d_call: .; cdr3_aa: CASSYGLGQPQHF; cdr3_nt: TGTGCCAGCAGTTACGGCTTGGGTCAGCCCCAGCATTTT
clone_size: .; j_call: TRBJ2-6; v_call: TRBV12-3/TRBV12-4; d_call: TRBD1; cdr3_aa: CASGDRTSGANVLTF; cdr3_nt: TGTGCCAGCGGGGACAGAACCTCTGGGGCCAACGTCCTGACTTTC
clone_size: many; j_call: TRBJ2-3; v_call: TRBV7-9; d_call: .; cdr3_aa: CASSLLGYSTDTQYF; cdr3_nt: TGTGCCAGCAGCTTACTGGGATATAGCACAGATACGCAGTATTTT
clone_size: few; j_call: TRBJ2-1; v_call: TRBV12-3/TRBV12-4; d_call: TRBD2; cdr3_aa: CASSLAGGDNEQFF; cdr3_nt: TGTGCCAGCAGTTTAGCGGGGGGGGACAATGAGCAGTTCTTC
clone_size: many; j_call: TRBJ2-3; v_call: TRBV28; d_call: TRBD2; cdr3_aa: CASSAGTSGTFTTDTQYF; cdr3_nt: TGTGCCAGCAGTGCCGGGACTAGCGGGACGTTCACGACAGATACGCAGTATTTT
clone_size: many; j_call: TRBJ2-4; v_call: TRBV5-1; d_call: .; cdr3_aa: CASSGVDLTKNIQYF; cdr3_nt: TGCGCCAGCAGCGGAGTAGACCTAACCAAAAACATTCAGTACTTC
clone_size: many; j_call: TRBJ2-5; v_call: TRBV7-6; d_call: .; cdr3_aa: CASSLAPGTQETQYF; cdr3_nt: TGTGCCAGCAGCTTAGCCCCGGGAACCCAAGAGACCCAGTACTTC
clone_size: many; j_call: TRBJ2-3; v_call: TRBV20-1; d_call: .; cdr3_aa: CSAILDTQYF; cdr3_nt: TGCAGTGCCATTCTGGATACGCAGTATTTT
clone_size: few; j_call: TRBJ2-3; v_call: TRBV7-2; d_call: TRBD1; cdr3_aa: CASSQTTGTFTDTQYF; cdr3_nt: TGTGCCAGCAGCCAAACGACAGGGACGTTCACAGATACGCAGTATTTT
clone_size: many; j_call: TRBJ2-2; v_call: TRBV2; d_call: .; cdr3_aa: CAIQRGANTGELFF; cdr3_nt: TGTGCCATCCAGAGGGGGGCGAACACCGGGGAGCTGTTTTTT